These 6 T cell receptor beta chains were sequenced from one sample in a study of blood T cell repertoires in COVID-19. The protocol was immunoSEQ multiplex PCR, while the TCRdb copy is restricted to in-frame clones and leaves out a portion. Of some 270,000 clones in the sample, around 86% were seen once. The specimen sequenced was peripheral blood. The source of these receptors is a man aged 45-65 years with acute or convalescent COVID-19.

This clone was observed a handful of times. This chain uses TRBV12-3 or TRBV12-4 with TRBJ2-1; D is unresolved. The CDR3 loop spans 11 amino acids. V lost 6 bases and J lost 8, with 8 bases in between. The CDR3 bases are TGTGCCAGCAGGAGACAACATGAGCAGTTCTTC. Residues: CASRRQHEQFF.

CDR3 loop: CSARDSEAFF. The CDR3 DNA reads TGCAGCGCTAGGGACAGTGAAGCTTTCTTT. The chain joins TRBV29-1 to TRBJ1-1, with 7 bases fitting TRBD1. Germline values: CDR1 SQVTM, CDR2 ANQGSEA. The CDR3 covers 10 residues. V lost 7 bases and J lost 7; bases outside the gene matches: 3.

On this clone: The sample has other DNA sequences that encode this CDR3 too. The chain is built from TRBV5-1 and TRBJ1-5; D perhaps matches TRBD1 (5 bases). This CDR3 region has 14 residues. Germline CDR1 reads SGHRS; CDR2 reads YFSETQ. Trimming stripped 0 bases from V and 4 bases from J, with 8 bases between. CDR3 residues: CASSLGSGNQPQHF. For the CDR3, the DNA is TGCGCCAGCAGCTTGGGTTCAGGGAATCAGCCCCAGCATTTT.

The chain has TRBV5-1 and TRBJ1-2, with D perhaps matching TRBD1 (5 bases). Germline CDR1 SGHRS, CDR2 YFSETQ. There are 14 residues in the CDR3. V lost 5 bases to trimming and J lost 0 bases, with 11 bases between them. CDR3 sequence: CASSGGYSNYGYTF. In DNA form, the CDR3 reads TGCGCCAGCAGTGGGGGGTACTCTAACTATGGCTACACCTTC.

The chain combines TRBV6-5 with TRBJ1-5; D is perhaps TRBD1 (5 bases). The CDR3 is 14 amino acids. Germline CDR1 MNHEY, CDR2 SVGAGI. V was pared by 5 bases and J by 7 bases, with 15 bases between. DNA for the CDR3: TGTGCCAGCAGTACGCAGGGAGGCAGGCAGCCCCAGCATTTT. Translation gives CASSTQGGRQPQHF.

This chain joins TRBV5-3 and TRBJ2-1; possible D gene TRBD2, 6 bases. TRBV5-3 is annotated as an ORF whose role is uncertain. The CDR3 extends over 16 amino acids. The V end lost 4 bases, the J end lost 4 bases, and 18 bases lay between the germline ends. Here the CDR3 reads CARSPGRVAEYNEQFF. The CDR3 DNA sequence: TGTGCCAGAAGCCCAGGTAGAGTAGCGGAATACAATGAGCAGTTCTTC.